The 17 T cell receptor beta chains in this list originate from one sample, sequenced in a study of blood T cell repertoires in COVID-19. Generated by immunoSEQ multiplex PCR, the TCRdb table keeps only in-frame clones and is missing some. This sample has some 390,000 clones, with around 91% found just once. Sample: peripheral blood. The receptor source for this set is a woman aged 40 to 50 with COVID-19, enrolled during active disease.

This chain connects TRBV6-4 to TRBJ2-1; 11 bases fit TRBD1. Germline lookup yields CDR1 MRHNA and CDR2 SNTAGT. The length of the CDR3 is 15 residues. The V and J ends lost 0 bases and 6 bases, in that order; junction bases with no gene match: 1. The CDR3 coding sequence is TGTGCCAGCAGTGACTCAGGACAGGGGGCCAATGAGCAGTTCTTC. Translation: CASSDSGQGANEQFF.

The rearrangement uses TRBV28 and TRBJ2-1; maybe TRBD1 (6 bases). The CDR3 runs to 12 residues. Germline CDR1 and CDR2: MDHEN and SYDVKM. V shed 6 bases and J shed 7 bases, with 10 bases lying between them. The CDR3 region is CASSLDRNEQFF. CDR3 DNA: TGTGCCAGCAGCCTGGACAGAAATGAGCAGTTCTTC.

This clone was seen once. The chain joins TRBV7-8 to TRBJ1-4, with 9 bases lining up with TRBD1. The length of the CDR3 is 14 residues. CDR1 is SGHVS and CDR2 is FQNEAQ in the germline V gene. V was pared by 5 bases and J by 8 bases, with 6 bases of the junction left unmatched. The CDR3 DNA reads as TGTGCCAGCAGCCCGCGGACAGGGGTAGAAAAACTGTTTTTT. It encodes CASSPRTGVEKLFF.

Points on this clone: Other DNA sequences within the sample encode an identical CDR3. The chain employs TRBV30 and TRBJ1-2; the D gene is possibly TRBD1 (6 bases). The CDR3 is 13 amino acids. Trimming left V 0 bases short and J 5 bases short, with 10 bases between. The germline CDR1 and CDR2 sequences are GTSNPN and SVGIG (reference sequence). CDR3 sequence: CAWSVRGGYGYTF. The CDR3 nucleotides are TGTGCCTGGAGTGTCAGGGGTGGTTATGGCTACACCTTC.

V gene TRBV27 combines with J gene TRBJ1-3; D call uncertain. This CDR3 is 16 amino acids long. V shed 3 bases and J shed 0 bases, with 12 bases lying between them. Germline V gene data show CDR1 as MNHEY and CDR2 as SMNVEV (reference sequence). Written as DNA, the CDR3 is TGTGCCAGCAGTTTGGGCAGGCCCTCCTCTGGAAACACCATATATTTT. Translated, it gives CASSLGRPSSGNTIYF.

This clone was picked up one time. The CDR3: CSASSREQFF. DNA for the CDR3: TGCAGTGCTAGTTCGCGGGAGCAGTTCTTC. This chain connects TRBV20-1 to TRBJ2-1; D is ambiguous. This CDR3 has 10 amino acids. Between the trimmed V and J ends, which lost 3 bases and 10 bases, there was a span of 7 bases. Germline loops: CDR1 DFQATT, CDR2 SNEGSKA (reference sequence).

V is TRBV6-4 and J is TRBJ1-2; 7 bases agree with TRBD1. The germline gives CDR1 MRHNA, CDR2 SNTAGT. Germline trimming cut 0 bases from V and 5 bases from J; bases unmatched to any gene: 0. The CDR3 spans 13 residues. The CDR3 sequence is CASSDSTGYGYTF. The CDR3 DNA sequence: TGTGCCAGCAGTGACTCGACAGGGTATGGCTACACCTTC.

The J gene is TRBJ2-7, the V gene TRBV7-8; 11 nucleotides agree with TRBD2. Germline V lookup: CDR1 SGHVS, CDR2 FQNEAQ. Unmatched junction bases numbered 4, after V lost 6 bases and J lost 3 bases. CDR3 length: 14 amino acids. CDR3 protein: CASRPGLADYEQYF. For the CDR3, the DNA is TGTGCCAGCAGACCGGGACTAGCGGACTACGAGCAGTACTTC.

This clone was found a few times. The chain has TRBV4-1 and TRBJ1-5, with 9 bases identical to TRBD1. This CDR3 contains 15 residues. Germline assignment: CDR1 MGHRA and CDR2 YSYEKL. Trimming removed 5 bases from V and 7 bases from J; junction bases left unmatched: 9. The CDR3 DNA is TGCGCCAGCAGCTCCGACAGGGGGAGAGAACAGCCCCAGCATTTT. Protein product: CASSSDRGREQPQHF.

Of note for this clone: This sample includes further DNA sequences coding for the same CDR3. The J gene is TRBJ2-1, the V gene TRBV27, with D unresolved. V lost 6 bases, J lost 3 bases, and 3 bases lay in between. This CDR3 comprises 11 residues. In germline, CDR1 is MNHEY, CDR2 SMNVEV (reference sequence). The CDR3 is CASSLYNEQFF. In nucleotides, the CDR3 is TGTGCCAGCAGCCTCTACAATGAGCAGTTCTTC.

This clone was counted between two and nine times. The chain has TRBV5-8 and TRBJ1-5; possibly TRBD1 for D (5 bases). Trimming pared 0 bases from V and 5 bases from J, leaving 12 bases between. This CDR3 contains 15 residues. Germline-derived CDR1 and CDR2 are SGHTS and YDEGEE. The CDR3 region is CASSLVAWGDQPQHF. In nucleotides, the CDR3 is TGTGCCAGCAGCTTGGTAGCTTGGGGGGATCAGCCCCAGCATTTT.

The V and J genes are TRBV11-1 and TRBJ1-1; perhaps TRBD1 as D (5 bases). Trimming took off 5 bases at V and 6 bases at J, with 13 bases between the two ends. This CDR3 contains 13 residues. The germline gives CDR1 SGHAT, CDR2 FQDESV (reference sequence). The chain's CDR3 is CASSDPGLPEAFF. For the CDR3, the DNA is TGTGCCAGCAGCGACCCGGGACTACCTGAAGCTTTCTTT.

The chain employs TRBV5-8 and TRBJ2-1; 9 nucleotides align to TRBD2. CDR3 length: 17 amino acids. Trimming cost V 4 bases and J 0 bases; bases outside gene matches: 8. Germline V CDR1 and CDR2: SGHTS, YDEGEE. The CDR3 coding sequence is TGTGCCAGCAGCCATTATACTAGCGGGTACTCCTACAATGAGCAGTTCTTC. Translating it yields CASSHYTSGYSYNEQFF.

V usage is TRBV10-3 and J usage is TRBJ2-2, with TRBD1 as a possible D gene (6 bases). This CDR3 contains 14 residues. Germline CDR1 is ENHRY and CDR2 is SYGVKD. With 3 bases removed from V and 6 bases from J, the gap between germline ends came to 11 bases. The CDR3, as DNA: TGTGCCATCAGTGAAACAGGGTATTCCGGGGAGCTGTTTTTT. This gives the protein CAISETGYSGELFF.

This chain links TRBV2 with TRBJ1-2, with D maybe TRBD1 (5 bases). CDR3 size: 15 residues. Trimming took 0 bases from V and 5 from J, leaving 13 bases between them. Germline V CDR1 and CDR2: SNHLY, FYNNEI. DNA for the CDR3: TGTGCCAGCAGTGAAGCAGGGGCCAGAACATATGGCTACACCTTC. This codes for CASSEAGARTYGYTF.

The rearrangement joins TRBV4-3 to TRBJ2-1; the match to TRBD2 covers 9 bases. CDR3 length equals 15 residues. Germline CDR1 reads LGHNA; CDR2 reads YSLEER. The V and J ends lost 4 bases and 1 base, in that order; junction bases with no gene match: 2. CDR3 amino acids: CASSPSGVSYNEQFF. Written as DNA, the CDR3 is TGCGCCAGCAGCCCTAGCGGGGTTTCCTACAATGAGCAGTTCTTC.

The chain is built from TRBV27 and TRBJ2-1, with D perhaps TRBD2 (6 bases). Trimming cost V 5 bases and J 4 bases, with 15 bases left between them. Germline V gene lookup returns CDR1 MNHEY and CDR2 SMNVEV (reference sequence). CDR3 length equals 15 residues. The CDR3 bases are TGTGCCAGCAGTCAGGACTACCCTATTTACAATGAGCAGTTCTTC. As protein: CASSQDYPIYNEQFF.